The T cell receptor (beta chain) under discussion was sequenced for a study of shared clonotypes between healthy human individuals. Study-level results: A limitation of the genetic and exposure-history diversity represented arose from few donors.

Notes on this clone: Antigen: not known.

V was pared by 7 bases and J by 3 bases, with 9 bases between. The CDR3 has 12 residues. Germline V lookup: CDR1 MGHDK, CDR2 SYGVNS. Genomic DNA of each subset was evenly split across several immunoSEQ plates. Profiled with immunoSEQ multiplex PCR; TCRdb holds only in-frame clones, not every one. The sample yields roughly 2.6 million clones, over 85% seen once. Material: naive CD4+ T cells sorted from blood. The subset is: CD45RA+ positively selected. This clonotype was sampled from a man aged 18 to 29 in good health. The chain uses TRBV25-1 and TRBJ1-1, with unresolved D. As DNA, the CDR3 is TGTGCCAGCACCCGGGGTTACACTGAAGCTTTCTTT. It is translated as CASTRGYTEAFF.